This T cell receptor (beta chain) is from a study of blood T cell repertoires in COVID-19. TCRdb's copy holds only in-frame clones and misses some; the assay was immunoSEQ multiplex PCR. The sample carries about 200,000 clones, approximately 80% recorded once. Per the germline V gene, CDR1 is SGHKS and CDR2 is YYEKEE (reference sequence). The length of the CDR3 is 13 residues. Trimming cost V 4 bases and J 10 bases; bases outside gene matches: 5. The sequence was collected from a man between 40 and 49 years old with acute or convalescent COVID-19. Input material: peripheral blood. This sequence joins TRBV5-5 and TRBJ1-5; 10 positions agree with TRBD1. CDR3 nucleotides: TGTGCCAGCAGCGCGGACAGGGGGGGCCCCCAGCATTTT. Translating gives CASSADRGGPQHF.